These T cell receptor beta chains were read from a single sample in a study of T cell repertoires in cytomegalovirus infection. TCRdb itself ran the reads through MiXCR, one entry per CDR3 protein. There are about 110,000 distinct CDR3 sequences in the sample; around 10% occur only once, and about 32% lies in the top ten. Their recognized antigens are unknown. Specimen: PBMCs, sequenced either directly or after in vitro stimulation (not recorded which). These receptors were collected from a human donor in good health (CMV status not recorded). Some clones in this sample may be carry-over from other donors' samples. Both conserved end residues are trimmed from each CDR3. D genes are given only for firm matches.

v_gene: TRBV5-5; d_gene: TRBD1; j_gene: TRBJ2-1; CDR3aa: ASSLEGGPYNEQF
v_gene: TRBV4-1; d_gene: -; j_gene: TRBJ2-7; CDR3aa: ASSQDLDGPYSYEQY
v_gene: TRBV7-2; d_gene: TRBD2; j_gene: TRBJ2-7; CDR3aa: ASSFAGGLSYEQY
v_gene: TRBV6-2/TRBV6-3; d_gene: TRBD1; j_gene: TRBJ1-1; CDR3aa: ASSSGQGYTEAF
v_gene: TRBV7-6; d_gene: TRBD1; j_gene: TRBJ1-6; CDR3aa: ASSRTGLGNSPLH
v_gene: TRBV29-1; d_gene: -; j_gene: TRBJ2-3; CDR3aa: SVPRGTDTQY
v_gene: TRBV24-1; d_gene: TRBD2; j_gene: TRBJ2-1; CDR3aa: ATNDASGSFNEQF
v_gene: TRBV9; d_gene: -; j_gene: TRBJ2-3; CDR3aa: ASSVGPAGGTDTQY
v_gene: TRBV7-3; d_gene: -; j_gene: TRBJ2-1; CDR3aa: ASSYRAENEQF
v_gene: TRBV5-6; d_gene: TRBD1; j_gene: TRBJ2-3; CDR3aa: ASKPGQGAGTDTQY
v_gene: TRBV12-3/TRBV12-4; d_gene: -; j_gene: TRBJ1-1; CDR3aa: ASTTNWNTEAF
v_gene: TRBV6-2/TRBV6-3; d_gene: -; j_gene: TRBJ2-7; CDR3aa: ASSYSPTETRLTYEQY
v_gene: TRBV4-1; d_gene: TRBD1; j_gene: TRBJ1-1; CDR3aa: ASSPRDRGPNTEAF
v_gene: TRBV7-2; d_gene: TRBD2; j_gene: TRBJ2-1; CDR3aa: ASSSRRGGDNEQF
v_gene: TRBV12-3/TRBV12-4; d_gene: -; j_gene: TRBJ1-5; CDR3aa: ASSFQGLNQPQH
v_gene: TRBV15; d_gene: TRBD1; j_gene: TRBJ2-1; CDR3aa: ATSGTGKSSYNEQF
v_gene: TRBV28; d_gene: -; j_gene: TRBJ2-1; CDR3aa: ASTPASAYNEQF
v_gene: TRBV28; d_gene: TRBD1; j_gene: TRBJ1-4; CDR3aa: ASSEPGQEKLF
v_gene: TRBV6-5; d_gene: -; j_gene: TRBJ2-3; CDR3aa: ASSPSWSLSTDTQY
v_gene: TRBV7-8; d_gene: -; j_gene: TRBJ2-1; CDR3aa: ASSLGRRGAASSYNEQF
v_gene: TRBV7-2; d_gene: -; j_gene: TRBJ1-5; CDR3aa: ASSSRTNQPQH
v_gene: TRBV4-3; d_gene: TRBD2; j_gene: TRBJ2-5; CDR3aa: ASSLNPVAGGLIQETQY
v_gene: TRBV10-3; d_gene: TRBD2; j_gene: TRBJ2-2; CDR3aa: AISETLLLAGGRTGELF
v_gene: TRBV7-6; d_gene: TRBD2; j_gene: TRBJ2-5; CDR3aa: ASSLGGGRNQETQY
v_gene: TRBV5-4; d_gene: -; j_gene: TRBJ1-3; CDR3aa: ASSLSRPGSGNTIY
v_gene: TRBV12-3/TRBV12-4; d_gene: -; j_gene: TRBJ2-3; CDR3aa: ASSPGPLRTDTQY
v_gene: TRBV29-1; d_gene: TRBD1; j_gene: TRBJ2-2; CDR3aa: SAGQGANTGELF
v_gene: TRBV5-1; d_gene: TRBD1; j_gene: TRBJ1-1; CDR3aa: ASSGSGQYNTEAF
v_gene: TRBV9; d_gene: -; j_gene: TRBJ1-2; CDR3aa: ASSVGSGDYGYT
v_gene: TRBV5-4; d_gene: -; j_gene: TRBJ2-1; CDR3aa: ASSREAYNEQF